One sample yielded the 20 T cell receptor beta chains listed below, sequenced in a study of regulatory and conventional T cells in RAG deficiency. The sorted regulatory T cells were CD4+, CD25-high and CD127-low, with genomic DNA sequenced. Data came from immunoSEQ multiplex PCR; TCRdb stores just in-frame clones and leaves some out. The sample yields roughly 7,100 clones, approximately 89% seen once. The data also belong to a second study, concerning regulatory T cells. That paper adds: The primer mix had 52 TRBV and 13 TRBJ primers.

The sample taken for sequencing was CD127- CD25+ CD4+ Tregs sorted from blood. The receptors derive from a human donor in good health.

The V and J genes are TRBV19 and TRBJ2-5; D ambiguous. Germline V gene sequence: CDR1 LNHDA, CDR2 SQIVND (reference sequence). The V gene lost 6 bases and the J gene lost 0 bases, with 11 bases spanning the gap. The CDR3 spans 14 residues. The CDR3 protein is CASRPEAYQETQYF. In DNA form, the CDR3 reads TGTGCCAGTAGGCCCGAGGCGTACCAAGAGACCCAGTACTTC.

The gene calls are TRBV30 and TRBJ1-6; no reliable D call. CDR3 length equals 17 residues. V gave up 0 bases and J gave up 5 bases, with 17 bases separating them. Germline V gene lookup returns CDR1 GTSNPN and CDR2 SVGIG (reference sequence). This chain's CDR3 is CAWSVFRWAANNSPLHF. Here the CDR3 DNA reads TGTGCCTGGAGTGTATTTCGTTGGGCAGCTAATAATTCACCCCTCCACTTT.

The chain links TRBV5-1 to TRBJ2-1; possible D gene TRBD2, 6 bases. Germline V gene sequence: CDR1 SGHRS, CDR2 YFSETQ. V lost 0 bases to trimming and J lost 4 bases, with 11 bases between them. CDR3 length: 15 amino acids. The CDR3 here is CASSLDAGRYNEQFF. The CDR3 region has the DNA TGCGCCAGCAGCTTGGACGCGGGACGGTACAATGAGCAGTTCTTC.

CDR3 DNA: TGTGCCAGCAGCTTAGAAGCGGGGAGCCCCAATTCACCCCTCCACTTT. This sequence encodes CASSLEAGSPNSPLHF. The chain uses TRBV7-2 and TRBJ1-6; the D is unclear. The CDR3 is 16 amino acids. Germline CDR1 and CDR2: SGHTA and FQGNSA. Trimming took off 1 base at V and 7 bases at J, with 14 bases between the two ends.

The rearrangement uses TRBV19 and TRBJ1-2, with TRBD1 matching over 7 bases. This CDR3 is built from 17 residues. Germline-derived CDR1 and CDR2 are LNHDA and SQIVND (reference sequence). With 1 base clipped from V and 4 bases from J, the junction kept 12 bases outside the gene matches. The CDR3 sequence is CASSIGQGLVNLYGYTF. Here the CDR3 DNA reads TGTGCCAGTAGTATAGGACAGGGCCTTGTCAACCTCTATGGCTACACCTTC.

This clone was detected only a few times. The chain uses TRBV6-5 and TRBJ1-2; 10 bases are a match to TRBD1. In germline, CDR1 is MNHEY, CDR2 SVGAGI. The CDR3 is made up of 14 amino acids. Trimming took 4 bases from V and 8 from J; bases not matched to a gene: 7. This CDR3 is CASSSAGTGEGYTF. The CDR3 DNA reads TGTGCCAGCAGTTCCGCCGGGACAGGGGAAGGCTACACCTTC.

This chain joins TRBV5-1 and TRBJ1-1, with D maybe TRBD1 (6 bases). V was pared by 4 bases and J by 1 base, with 8 bases between. The CDR3 is 13 residues long. Germline CDR1 is SGHRS and CDR2 is YFSETQ. DNA of the CDR3: TGCGCCAGCAGCATGGGACAGAACACTGAAGCTTTCTTT. Protein sequence: CASSMGQNTEAFF.

This chain joins TRBV9 and TRBJ2-2; D remains ambiguous. V was trimmed by 0 bases and J by 4 bases, leaving 10 bases between them. From germline, CDR1 is SGDLS and CDR2 YYNGEE. The CDR3 contains 15 residues. CDR3: CASSVGEVATGELFF. In DNA form, the CDR3 reads TGTGCCAGCAGCGTAGGAGAGGTGGCCACCGGGGAGCTGTTTTTT. Full variable domain (remainder filled in from reference TRBV9 and TRBJ2-2): DSGVTQTPKHLITATGQRVTLRCSPRSGDLSVYWYQQSLDQGLQFLIQYYNGEERAKGNILERFSAQQFPDLHSELNLSSLELGDSALYFCASSVGEVATGELFFGEGSRLTVL.

V usage is TRBV2 and J usage is TRBJ2-5; the match to TRBD2 covers 7 bases. In germline, CDR1 is SNHLY, CDR2 FYNNEI. The CDR3 extends over 14 amino acids. After removal of 7 bases from V and 4 bases from J, the junction contained 9 bases not matched to a gene. The CDR3 DNA sequence: TGTGCCAGCACCGAGACTCCGGGGGGAGAGACCCAGTACTTC. This translates into CASTETPGGETQYF.

The table lists this clone with a count of one. The chain joins TRBV15 to TRBJ2-1; 7 positions match TRBD2. CDR3 length equals 14 residues. V was clipped by 3 bases and J by 10 bases; unmatched bases: 9. Germline V gene data show CDR1 as LNHNV and CDR2 as YYDKDF (reference sequence). CDR3 coding DNA: TGTGCCACCAGCAGGGGGAGGGCAGACGGGGAGCAGTTCTTC. This gives the protein CATSRGRADGEQFF.

J is TRBJ2-5 and V is TRBV10-3; 16 nucleotides match TRBD2. Germline V CDR1 and CDR2: ENHRY, SYGVKD. The CDR3 length is 15 residues. V gave up 10 bases and J gave up 5 bases; unmatched junction bases: 7. CDR3 amino acids: CATAGLAGGPETQYF. Here the CDR3 DNA reads TGTGCCACCGCGGGACTAGCGGGGGGGCCTGAGACCCAGTACTTC.

The V and J genes are TRBV20-1 and TRBJ2-7, with D unresolved. Trimming shortened V by 6 bases and J by 0 bases, and 6 bases separated the two germline ends. Germline-derived CDR1 and CDR2 are DFQATT and SNEGSKA (reference sequence). This CDR3 is built from 11 residues. The CDR3 DNA is TGCAGTGCGCACAGCTCCTACGAGCAGTACTTC. It is translated as CSAHSSYEQYF.

The chain couples TRBV30 to TRBJ2-3; 9 positions match TRBD2. V shed 3 bases, J shed 7 bases, and the junction held 11 bases outside the gene matches. Germline V CDR1 and CDR2: GTSNPN, SVGIG (reference sequence). This CDR3 spans 15 amino acids. CDR3 DNA: TGTGCCTGGAGAGCCCCAGCGGGGGGCCAATATACGCAGTATTTT. This translates into CAWRAPAGGQYTQYF.

CDR3 protein: CASIPGVRNQPQHF. The CDR3 DNA reads as TGTGCCAGCATCCCGGGGGTCAGAAATCAGCCCCAGCATTTT. The chain combines TRBV7-9 with TRBJ1-5, with TRBD1 as a possible D gene (5 bases). V lost 7 bases, J lost 4 bases, and 14 bases lay in between. The germline V gene has CDR1 SEHNR and CDR2 FQNEAQ (reference sequence). The CDR3 contains 14 residues.

This clone was seen once. The V and J genes are TRBV30 and TRBJ1-2; TRBD1 aligns across 9 bases. The CDR3 extends over 12 amino acids. Germline V gene sequence: CDR1 GTSNPN, CDR2 SVGIG (reference sequence). Trimming cost V 5 bases and J 5 bases; bases outside gene matches: 3. In DNA, the CDR3 is TGTGCCTGGGAGACAGGGGGGTATGGCTACACCTTC. It is translated as CAWETGGYGYTF.

V and J are TRBV11-2 and TRBJ2-7; 9 nucleotides match TRBD1. The V gene's germline CDR1 is SGHAT and CDR2 FQNNGV. This CDR3 has 17 amino acids. After removal of 1 base from V and 4 bases from J, the junction contained 11 bases not matched to a gene. As DNA, the CDR3 is TGTGCCAGCAGCTTAGGCGCCGGGACAGGGAAGGCGTACGAGCAGTACTTC. The encoded protein is CASSLGAGTGKAYEQYF.

In its sample, this clone was seen once. This chain connects TRBV19 to TRBJ1-1, with TRBD1 as a possible D gene (5 bases). Trimming pared 3 bases from V and 6 bases from J, leaving 17 bases between. CDR1 LNHDA and CDR2 SQIVND come from the germline V gene (reference sequence). This CDR3 comprises 15 residues. The CDR3 is CASSIQGFAGAEAFF. CDR3 in DNA: TGTGCCAGTAGTATCCAGGGTTTCGCAGGCGCTGAAGCTTTCTTT.

There are a few counts of this clone. The V gene is TRBV25-1, the J gene TRBJ1-4; D is unresolved. V was pared by 4 bases and J by 0 bases, with 9 bases between. Germline CDR1 MGHDK, CDR2 SYGVNS. The CDR3 is made up of 15 amino acids. CDR3 protein: CASSGFGATNEKLFF. CDR3 DNA: TGTGCCAGCAGTGGGTTCGGGGCAACTAATGAAAAACTGTTTTTT.

This chain joins TRBV6-1 and TRBJ1-1, with a weak D call TRBD1 (6 bases). V dropped 6 bases and J dropped 1 base, with 12 bases sitting between them. The CDR3 spans 14 residues. Germline loops: CDR1 MNHNS, CDR2 SASEGT. The CDR3 reads CASSAGTSNTEAFF. DNA for the CDR3: TGTGCCAGCAGCGCCGGGACATCGAACACTGAAGCTTTCTTT.

This sequence joins TRBV10-3 and TRBJ1-1; D possibly corresponds to TRBD1 (6 bases). This CDR3 has 15 residues. The V gene's germline CDR1 is ENHRY and CDR2 SYGVKD. V was pared by 2 bases and J by 5 bases, with 15 bases between. CDR3: CAISEGGARLTEAFF. Here the CDR3 DNA reads TGTGCCATCAGTGAGGGGGGGGCTAGGTTGACTGAAGCTTTCTTT.